These T cell receptor beta chains were read from a single sample in a study of CD8 T cells in ankylosing spondylitis. TCRdb used MiXCR to reprocess the 5' RACE reads, holding one entry per CDR3 protein. Here the sample spans 800,000 to 900,000 distinct CDR3 sequences, roughly 12% being singletons. Sequences were obtained from blood, either unsorted or a sorted T cell fraction (not recorded which). These receptors were taken from a male donor with ankylosing spondylitis. Both conserved end residues are part of each CDR3. A D gene is named only where the DNA matches it firmly. Clone size appears in some rows only: once, few, many, or a class for an expanded clone.

J gene | V gene | clone size | D gene | CDR3 DNA | CDR3 protein
TRBJ2-3 | TRBV20-1 | many | NA | TGCAGTGCTAGAGATTTCAGGGAAACGGGTACAGATACGCAGTATTTT | CSARDFRETGTDTQYF
TRBJ1-1 | TRBV7-6 | NA | NA | TGTGCCAGCAGCTTACAGGGAGATGGGGACACTGAAGCTTTCTTT | CASSLQGDGDTEAFF
TRBJ2-1 | TRBV20-1 | few | TRBD1 | TGCAGTGCTAGAGACGTACAGGGGGCGCATGAGCAGTTCTTC | CSARDVQGAHEQFF
TRBJ2-3 | TRBV7-9 | few | NA | TGTGCCAGCAGCTCCCTAAACGGGCGGGGCACAGATACGCAGTATTTT | CASSSLNGRGTDTQYF
TRBJ2-1 | TRBV7-6 | many | TRBD1 | TGTGCCAGCAGCTTAGGGCATTGGGGACAGGGGCTCAATGAGCAGTTCTTC | CASSLGHWGQGLNEQFF
TRBJ2-1 | TRBV10-3 | NA | TRBD2 | TGTGCCATCAGTGATACCGGGCGGGAGTGGGGGGATGAGCAGTTCTTC | CAISDTGREWGDEQFF
TRBJ1-5 | TRBV7-2 | few | TRBD1 | TGTGCCAGCAGATCAGGACAGGGCACTTATCAGCCCCAGCATTTT | CASRSGQGTYQPQHF
TRBJ1-2 | TRBV4-2 | few | NA | TGTGCCAGCAGCCAAGATGAGGCACCCCGAGGCTATGGCTACACCTTC | CASSQDEAPRGYGYTF
TRBJ2-3 | TRBV4-3 | once | TRBD1 | TGCGCCAGCAGCCGACAACCGGGACAGGGCACAGATACGCAGTATTTT | CASSRQPGQGTDTQYF
TRBJ2-3 | TRBV15 | few | TRBD2 | TGTGCCACCAGCAGTGCTCGCCTAGCGGACTACGGAGATACGCAGTATTTT | CATSSARLADYGDTQYF
TRBJ2-1 | TRBV20-1 | many | NA | TGCAGTGCCTGGGGCAATGAGCAGTTCTTC | CSAWGNEQFF
TRBJ2-2 | TRBV5-1 | few | NA | TGCGCCAGCAGCCAATACGGTGCCGCGAACACCGGGGAGCTGTTTTTT | CASSQYGAANTGELFF
TRBJ2-1 | TRBV7-2 | many | NA | TGTGCCAGCAGCCCTATAGCGCAGGAGCAGTTCTTC | CASSPIAQEQFF
TRBJ1-1 | TRBV6-5 | NA | NA | TGTGCCAGCAGTTACTCGTGGGGGGAGGCTGAAGCTTTCTTT | CASSYSWGEAEAFF
TRBJ2-2 | TRBV5-1 | few | NA | TGCGCCAGCAGCTTCGGGCTCGGGGAGCTGTTTTTT | CASSFGLGELFF
TRBJ1-2 | TRBV5-1 | few | NA | TGCGCCAGCAGCTTGAACGCTAACTATGGCTACACCTTC | CASSLNANYGYTF
TRBJ2-5 | TRBV9 | few | NA | TGTGCCAGCAGCGTAGGACGACATGAGACCCAGTACTTC | CASSVGRHETQYF
TRBJ2-7 | TRBV3-1 | NA | NA | TGTGCCAGCAGCCCAACGCGGGGTGGCGAGCAGTACTTC | CASSPTRGGEQYF